This T cell receptor beta chain was found in a study of PD-1 blockade in mismatch repair-deficient tumors (dated by TCRdb to about 2017). A note on the overall study: Between late 2013 and late 2016, the trial enrolled approximately 91 consecutive patients with about eleven types of mismatch repair-deficient cancer, all of whom had received prior treatment and were progressing. Tumor-associated T cell clones in the peripheral blood of patients responding to PD-1 blockade were tracked using deep sequencing of TCR CDR3 regions. Paper-wide results and their limitations: Tumor-resident clones, often undetectable in blood before treatment, expanded rapidly after pembrolizumab and then contracted, generally before radiologic responses.

As regards this clone: It lacks a known antigen. There are no base qualities to consult, and no much larger clone falls within one base.

Per the germline V gene, WSHSY is the CDR1 and SAAADI is the CDR2. The V end loses 0 bases and the J end loses 3 bases, and a stretch of 9 bases separates them. Taken from cysteine to phenylalanine, the CDR3 has 14 residues. Only the CDR3 region is kept as DNA, spanning 42 bases read in frame from base 1. Libraries came from the immunoSEQ multiplex PCR assay. TCRdb limited this immuneACCESS table to in-frame rearrangements with V and J called. A share of clones is missing; checked studies link under half to unresolved V genes, and the rest is unexplained. For this sample the table gives tens of thousands of clones, of which roughly 83% were detected only once. The ten largest clones add up to 20% to 25% of the sample. Mismatch repair deficiency in every enrolled patient was established by polymerase chain reaction or immunohistochemistry. Three patients who responded to pembrolizumab therapy underwent TCR sequencing. The phase II trial prospectively tested pembrolizumab PD-1 blockade in advanced mismatch repair-deficient cancers regardless of tissue of origin. Peripheral blood T cell samples were serially collected before and at multiple times after PD-1 blockade was started. Blood sampling times were expressed in weeks after the first pembrolizumab dose.

The chain is assembled from TRBV10-2 and TRBJ2-7; perhaps TRBD2 is the D gene, with 6 bases matching. The starting material was peripheral blood, obtained 4 weeks after starting pembrolizumab. This receptor was obtained from an adult with mismatch repair-deficient cancer. The CDR3 corresponds to CASSESGLGYEQYF. The sequenced DNA: TGCGCCAGCAGTGAGTCGGGACTCGGCTACGAGCAGTACTTC.